These T cell receptor beta chains were read from a single sample in a study of T cell responses to AZD1222 COVID-19 vaccine. Clones were sequenced by immunoSEQ multiplex PCR, and TCRdb holds only the in-frame ones, with some missing. The data contain 120,000 to 150,000 clones, 70% to 90% of them singletons. The input for sequencing was peripheral blood, taken on day 0 of AZD1222 vaccination. The receptors here all came from an adult in good health. Both conserved end residues are part of each CDR3. The order of the fields is D gene, J gene, V gene, clone size, CDR3 protein, CDR3 DNA. A D gene is named only where the DNA matches it firmly. Rows may omit the clone size; those that give it use once, few, many or a size class.

TRBD1,TRBJ1-6,TRBV18,.,CASSGLNSGQGDSPLHF,TGTGCCAGCTCAGGACTGAACTCGGGACAGGGGGACTCACCCCTCCACTTT
.,TRBJ1-1,TRBV18,.,CASSPREADLNTEAFF,TGTGCCAGCTCACCAAGGGAGGCAGACTTGAACACTGAAGCTTTCTTT
TRBD1,TRBJ2-7,TRBV6-2/TRBV6-3,.,CASSYSRLEGALRSSYEQYF,TGTGCCAGCAGTTACTCGAGGTTAGAGGGGGCCCTTAGGAGCTCCTACGAGCAGTACTTC
.,TRBJ1-5,TRBV19,.,CASSWTISPNSNQPQHF,TGTGCCAGTAGTTGGACGATCAGCCCCAATAGCAATCAGCCCCAGCATTTT
TRBD1,TRBJ2-7,TRBV5-5,.,CASSLIRGPYEQYF,TGTGCCAGCAGCTTGATCAGGGGGCCGTACGAGCAGTACTTC
.,TRBJ1-4,TRBV7-8,.,CASSLTHATNEKLFF,TGTGCCAGCAGCTTGACCCATGCAACTAATGAAAAACTGTTTTTT
.,TRBJ1-2,TRBV5-4,.,CASSPDRYGYTF,TGTGCCAGCAGCCCGGACCGCTATGGCTACACCTTC
.,TRBJ2-5,TRBV7-8,.,CASSGRETQYF,TGTGCCAGCAGCGGACGAGAGACCCAGTACTTC
.,TRBJ2-1,TRBV9,once,CASSVEGTGNEQFF,TGTGCCAGCAGCGTAGAGGGGACCGGGAATGAGCAGTTCTTC
TRBD2,TRBJ2-7,TRBV4-2,.,CASSSGTTGYEQYF,TGTGCCAGCAGCTCCGGGACTACCGGCTACGAGCAGTACTTC
TRBD2,TRBJ2-2,TRBV11-3,.,CASSLAPAGGRTGELFF,TGTGCCAGCAGCTTAGCCCCAGCGGGGGGGCGTACCGGGGAGCTGTTTTTT
.,TRBJ1-4,TRBV29-1,.,CSVGIRANEKLFF,TGCAGCGTTGGAATCAGAGCTAATGAAAAACTGTTTTTT
.,TRBJ2-5,TRBV9,.,CASSSRLVIGETQYF,TGTGCCAGCAGCTCTCGGTTGGTGATAGGAGAGACCCAGTACTTC
.,TRBJ2-7,TRBV7-9,once,CASSNQGYEQYF,TGTGCCAGCAGCAACCAGGGGTACGAGCAGTACTTC
TRBD1,TRBJ2-4,TRBV5-1,.,CASSLAGTGGENIQYF,TGCGCCAGCAGCTTGGCCGGGACAGGGGGCGAAAACATTCAGTACTTC
TRBD1,TRBJ1-5,TRBV10-3,.,CAIRDDRGNQPQHF,TGTGCCATCAGAGACGACAGGGGCAATCAGCCCCAGCATTTT
TRBD2,TRBJ2-5,TRBV7-6,medium-sized,CASSLLAENTQETQYF,TGTGCCAGCAGCTTACTAGCGGAGAACACCCAAGAGACCCAGTACTTC
.,TRBJ1-1,TRBV6-5,.,CASSLAGLEAFF,TGTGCCAGCAGCCTGGCGGGGCTTGAAGCTTTCTTT
.,TRBJ2-2,TRBV5-1,.,CASSSSSANTGELFF,TGCGCCAGCAGCTCGAGTAGCGCGAACACCGGGGAGCTGTTTTTT
.,TRBJ2-1,TRBV30,once,CAWSEGGGTEQFF,TGTGCCTGGAGTGAAGGGGGGGGGACTGAGCAGTTCTTC
TRBD1,TRBJ2-3,TRBV19,.,CASSIVPGQGTDTQYF,TGTGCCAGTAGTATAGTTCCGGGACAGGGCACAGATACGCAGTATTTT
.,TRBJ2-3,TRBV28,.,CASSPTASTDTQYF,TGTGCCAGCAGTCCTACCGCCTCCACAGATACGCAGTATTTT
TRBD2,TRBJ2-1,TRBV5-1,.,CASSATSGSSYNEQFF,TGCGCCAGCAGCGCTACTAGCGGGAGTTCCTACAATGAGCAGTTCTTC
.,TRBJ1-2,TRBV28,.,CASISLGYGYTF,TGTGCCAGCATTTCCTTGGGGTATGGCTACACCTTC
TRBD1,TRBJ1-4,TRBV7-9,.,CASSPGTGPAANEKLFF,TGTGCCAGCAGCCCTGGGACAGGGCCAGCTGCTAATGAAAAACTGTTTTTT
TRBD1,TRBJ2-6,TRBV9,.,CASSRSAAGTGVSGANVLTF,TGTGCCAGCAGCCGATCCGCAGCCGGGACAGGGGTCTCTGGGGCCAACGTCCTGACTTTC
TRBD1,TRBJ1-1,TRBV4-3,few,CASSQGRTGWMRTEAFF,TGCGCCAGCAGCCAAGGCCGGACAGGGTGGATGAGAACTGAAGCTTTCTTT
.,TRBJ1-2,TRBV4-3,once,CASSRTDLANYGYTF,TGCGCCAGCAGCCGGACAGACTTAGCTAACTATGGCTACACCTTC
.,TRBJ1-1,TRBV12-3/TRBV12-4,.,CASSPIQSIEAFF,TGTGCCAGCAGTCCGATCCAGTCTATTGAAGCTTTCTTT
.,TRBJ1-5,TRBV4-2,.,CASSQEAAFNQPQHF,TGTGCCAGCAGCCAAGAAGCAGCTTTCAATCAGCCCCAGCATTTT
TRBD2,TRBJ2-1,TRBV9,few,CASNSRTSGNDEQFF,TGTGCCAGCAACTCACGGACTAGCGGGAATGATGAGCAGTTCTTC
TRBD2,TRBJ2-1,TRBV4-1,.,CASRPTSGRSLNEQFF,TGCGCCAGCAGACCTACTAGCGGGAGGTCCTTAAATGAGCAGTTCTTC
.,TRBJ1-5,TRBV28,.,CASSLDSSNQPQHF,TGTGCCAGCAGTTTAGACAGCAGCAATCAGCCCCAGCATTTT
TRBD2,TRBJ2-2,TRBV7-3,.,CASAPTLGLAGNTGELFF,TGTGCCAGCGCCCCCACCCTGGGGCTAGCGGGGAACACCGGGGAGCTGTTTTTT
.,TRBJ2-7,TRBV7-9,.,CASSLDGTPYEQYF,TGTGCCAGCAGCCTAGACGGGACCCCCTACGAGCAGTACTTC
.,TRBJ1-2,TRBV4-3,.,CASSQGGELYGYTF,TGCGCCAGCAGCCAAGGGGGGGAACTCTATGGCTACACCTTC
.,TRBJ2-3,TRBV18,.,CASSPPGFRDTQYF,TGTGCCAGCTCACCACCGGGGTTTAGGGATACGCAGTATTTT
.,TRBJ1-4,TRBV3-1/TRBV3-2,.,CASSLVGTGRKLFF,TGTGCCAGCAGCCTTGTAGGTACAGGGCGGAAACTGTTTTTT
TRBD2,TRBJ2-3,TRBV5-1,.,CASSLGWSGITDTQYF,TGCGCCAGCAGCTTGGGATGGAGCGGGATAACAGATACGCAGTATTTT
.,TRBJ2-1,TRBV5-1,.,CASSLERGSGEQFF,TGCGCCAGCAGCTTGGAACGCGGGTCCGGTGAGCAGTTCTTC
TRBD2,TRBJ2-1,TRBV7-2,.,CASSLIWRGGSYNEQFF,TGTGCCAGCAGCTTAATATGGCGGGGGGGATCCTACAATGAGCAGTTCTTC
.,TRBJ1-2,TRBV4-3,once,CASSPGWGGVYGYTF,TGCGCCAGCAGCCCCGGATGGGGGGGAGTCTATGGCTACACCTTC
.,TRBJ1-3,TRBV28,.,CASTPRGESRNTIYF,TGTGCCAGCACCCCACGTGGCGAAAGTAGAAACACCATATATTTT
.,TRBJ1-4,TRBV28,.,CASSFGARVQEKLFF,TGTGCCAGCAGTTTTGGAGCCAGGGTTCAGGAAAAACTGTTTTTT
TRBD1,TRBJ1-5,TRBV6-5,.,CASSYPRRTGFQPQHF,TGTGCCAGCAGTTACCCGCGCAGGACAGGGTTTCAGCCCCAGCATTTT
TRBD1,TRBJ1-1,TRBV5-1,.,CASSSGTGLNTEAFF,TGCGCCAGCAGCTCTGGGACAGGGCTAAACACTGAAGCTTTCTTT